The entry that follows covers one T cell receptor beta chain sequence. CDR1 and CDR2 from the germline V gene are SGHDN and FVKESK. The CDR3 is made up of 17 amino acids. V lost 0 bases to trimming and J lost 7 bases; unmatched junction nucleotides: 13. Authors of the study amplified TCR beta CDR3 regions from RNA transcripts. A set of HTBI primers served as the primers for a first-round RT-PCR of the TCR CDR3. TCRdb ran MiXCR on the multiplex PCR reads and lists one entry per CDR3 protein. The sample yields approximately 600,000 distinct CDR3 sequences, around 20% seen once. These data belong to a study of T cells in Graves' hyperthyroidism and ophthalmopathy. Uncontrolled infection, other autoimmune disease, pregnancy or lactation disqualified patients from enrolment. Diagnoses were made from clinical symptoms, serum measures (thyroxine and TRAb), thyroid ultrasound and orbital computed tomography.

V usage is TRBV14 and J usage is TRBJ1-2, with 8 nucleotides matching TRBD1. This receptor was taken from a young man with Graves' ophthalmopathy. The specimen was blood. The CDR3 loop reads CASSQDTGGTGSFGYTF. DNA for the CDR3: TGTGCCAGCAGCCAAGATACCGGGGGGACAGGCTCGTTTGGCTACACCTTC.